This is a list of T cell receptor beta chains from one sample in a study of T cell repertoires in cytomegalovirus infection. TCRdb re-called the reads through MiXCR, storing one row per CDR3 protein. The repertoire consists of more than 350,000 distinct CDR3 sequences, with 30% to 40% occurring once and the leading ten covering about an eighth. Sequenced sample: PBMCs. Receptors originate from a human donor in good health (CMV status not recorded). Some clones in this sample may be carry-over from other donors' samples. CDR3s include the opening cysteine and the closing phenylalanine or tryptophan. D genes are given only for firm matches. Only some rows state a clone size, as once, few, many or a class for expanded clones.

. | . | TRBJ2-1 | TRBV12-3/TRBV12-4 | TGTGCCAGCAGTTTGGGCAGGGCCTCCAATGAGCAGTTCTTC | CASSLGRASNEQFF
few | . | TRBJ1-2 | TRBV27 | TGTGCCAGCAGTCCCTCTTATACAAACTATGGCTACACCTTC | CASSPSYTNYGYTF
many | TRBD2 | TRBJ2-5 | TRBV7-9 | TGTGCCAGCAGCGCCGCTAGCGGGGGGGCTGTGGAGACCCAGTACTTC | CASSAASGGAVETQYF
many | TRBD2 | TRBJ2-1 | TRBV19 | TGTGCCAGTAGTATAGGGAGTGGACTAGCGGGGCCTAGCTCCTACAATGAGCAGTTCTTC | CASSIGSGLAGPSSYNEQFF
once | . | TRBJ1-1 | TRBV27 | TGTGCCAGCAGTTTATCGGTGGCAGCCACTGAAGCTTTCTTT | CASSLSVAATEAFF
few | . | TRBJ2-7 | TRBV5-4 | TGTGCCAGCAGCTTGAGTAGTGAGCAGTACTTC | CASSLSSEQYF
. | . | TRBJ2-1 | TRBV6-6 | TGTGCCAGCATTTACTCTCCGAGGGGGAATGAGCAGTTCTTC | CASIYSPRGNEQFF
few | TRBD1 | TRBJ1-5 | TRBV6-5 | TGTGCCAGCAGTCCCGGGACAGGGATTCCCCAGCATTTT | CASSPGTGIPQHF
many | TRBD1 | TRBJ1-4 | TRBV7-6 | TGTGCCAGCAGCTCACGACAGGGGGGTGATGAAAAACTGTTTTTT | CASSSRQGGDEKLFF
. | . | TRBJ1-6 | TRBV4-2 | TGTGCCAGCAGCCAAAAGGTGTACAACAGACATAATTCACCCCTCCACTTT | CASSQKVYNRHNSPLHF
. | TRBD2 | TRBJ2-7 | TRBV7-6 | TGTGCCAGCAGCAAGACTAGCGCATACGAGCAGTACTTC | CASSKTSAYEQYF
few | . | TRBJ2-7 | TRBV11-2 | TGTGCCAGCAGCCCAAATCCGGCGGGACACGAGCAGTACTTC | CASSPNPAGHEQYF
few | . | TRBJ2-7 | TRBV28 | TGTGCCAGCAGTTACATCGGTAGGGGTGGCTACGAGCAGTACTTC | CASSYIGRGGYEQYF
many | TRBD2 | TRBJ2-3 | TRBV7-6 | TGTGCCAGCAGCCGCGCCCCAACTAGCGGGGGGGGAGATACGCAGTATTTT | CASSRAPTSGGGDTQYF
. | TRBD1 | TRBJ2-7 | TRBV7-9 | TGTGCCAGCAGCTTAGACAGGGGGCTTCGCGAGCAGTACTTC | CASSLDRGLREQYF
. | TRBD2 | TRBJ2-1 | TRBV7-2 | TGTGCCAGCATCTTTAGCGGGGGCCAATCCTACAATGATCAGTTCTTC | CASIFSGGQSYNDQFF
once | TRBD1 | TRBJ2-7 | TRBV5-5 | TGTGCCAGCACTTACGGGACAGGAGTTTTCTACGAGCAGTACTTC | CASTYGTGVFYEQYF
. | . | TRBJ1-6 | TRBV20-1 | TGCAGTGCCCCCGGGACACTGGGCAGTTTACATAATTCACCCCTCCACTTT | CSAPGTLGSLHNSPLHF
. | . | TRBJ1-2 | TRBV18 | TGTGCCAGCTCACCAGTAGGAGGGGAGGATTCCTATGGCTACACCTTC | CASSPVGGEDSYGYTF
few | . | TRBJ2-7 | TRBV4-3 | TGCGCCAGCAGCCAGCGGACGGACTACTACGAGCAGTACTTC | CASSQRTDYYEQYF
. | . | TRBJ1-1 | TRBV29-1 | TGCAGCGTTGAAGGCGCCGGGGGGGGCACTGAAGCTTTCTTT | CSVEGAGGGTEAFF
. | TRBD1 | TRBJ1-1 | TRBV19 | TGTGCCAGTAGGGAACACAGGGGAGTCTTAGGTACTGAAGCTTTCTTT | CASREHRGVLGTEAFF
few | . | TRBJ2-1 | TRBV7-9 | TGTGCCAGCTCCAGCGTTTGGGGCGGTGAGCAGTTCTTC | CASSSVWGGEQFF
few | . | TRBJ2-1 | TRBV6-1 | TGTGCCAGCAGCCCGGAGGTGAGCTCCTACAATGAGCAGTTCTTC | CASSPEVSSYNEQFF
. | TRBD1 | TRBJ1-1 | TRBV4-2 | TGTGCCAGCAGCCAAGGCCCCTCCGGGACAGGGGCTATTGAAGCTTTCTTT | CASSQGPSGTGAIEAFF
. | . | TRBJ1-5 | TRBV5-6 | TGTGCCAGCAGCTTGTGGGGGAACAATCAGCCCCAGCATTTT | CASSLWGNNQPQHF
many | TRBD1 | TRBJ2-5 | TRBV4-3 | TGCGCCAGCAGCCTAGACAGGGTAGGCGAGACCCAGTACTTC | CASSLDRVGETQYF
many | . | TRBJ1-1 | TRBV7-2 | TGTGCCAGCAGCTTATATAACACGATGGCAGGCACTGAAGCTTTCTTT | CASSLYNTMAGTEAFF
. | TRBD2 | TRBJ2-1 | TRBV25-1 | TGTGCCAGCAGTGAAACTAGACTAGCGGGGATCCTCAATGAGCAGTTCTTC | CASSETRLAGILNEQFF
. | . | TRBJ2-4 | TRBV7-4 | TGTGCCAGCAGCGGGGAGGGGGCTGCCAAAAACATTCAGTACTTC | CASSGEGAAKNIQYF
. | TRBD1 | TRBJ2-4 | TRBV5-3 | TGTGCCAGAAGCCGCGGACAGGGAGGACCTCAAGGCCTAGCCAAAAACATTCAGTACTTC | CARSRGQGGPQGLAKNIQYF